In its sample, the clone carrying this TCR beta chain was seen a few times. Recovered status applied to Cohort 3 donors who had two consecutive negative PCRs. It also applied to those with clearance or with symptom resolution. This entry belongs to a study of blood T cell repertoires in COVID-19. Whole-study context: Both acute and convalescent COVID-19 samples were obtained from the United States, Italy and Spain. From T cells, B-cell-depleted T cells, or PBMCs came the material, which was cDNA or gDNA.

Authors' methods: Cell counts per sample came from amplifying reference gene primers. Sequenced by immunoSEQ multiplex PCR; TCRdb stores in-frame clones only, minus some. The V and J calls and clone size are taken from that table; D and trimming were inferred from the DNA. The sample lists over 150,000 clones, 75% to 90% occurring once. Germline CDR1 and CDR2: MGHRA and YSYEKL. Trimming shortened V by 4 bases and J by 2 bases, and 9 bases separated the two germline ends. This CDR3 region has 13 residues. The sample taken for sequencing was PBMCs or T cells enriched from blood (not recorded which). This TCR came from a woman aged 60 to 75 who had recovered from COVID-19. The J gene is TRBJ2-7, the V gene TRBV4-1; D is unresolved. As DNA, the CDR3 is TGCGCCAGCAGCCCGCCGGTTCCCTACGAGCAGTACTTC. Translation gives CASSPPVPYEQYF.